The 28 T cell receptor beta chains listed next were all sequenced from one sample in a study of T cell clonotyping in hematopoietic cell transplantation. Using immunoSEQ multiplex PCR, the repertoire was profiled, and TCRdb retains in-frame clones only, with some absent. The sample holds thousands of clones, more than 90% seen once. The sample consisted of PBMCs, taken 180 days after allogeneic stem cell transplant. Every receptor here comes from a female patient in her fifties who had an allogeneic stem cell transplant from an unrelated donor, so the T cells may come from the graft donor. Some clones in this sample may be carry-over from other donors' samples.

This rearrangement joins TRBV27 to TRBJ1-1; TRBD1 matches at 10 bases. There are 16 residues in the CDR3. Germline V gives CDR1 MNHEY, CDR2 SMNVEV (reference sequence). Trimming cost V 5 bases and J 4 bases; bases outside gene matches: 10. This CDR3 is CASSPDRGRWSTEAFF. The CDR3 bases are TGTGCCAGCAGTCCCGACAGGGGGCGCTGGAGCACTGAAGCTTTCTTT.

The CDR3 sequence: CASSSLGNEQFF. Written as DNA, the CDR3 is TGTGCCAGCAGCTCCCTAGGAAATGAGCAGTTCTTC. This chain links TRBV7-3 with TRBJ2-1; D is ambiguous. Trimming pared 4 bases from V and 7 bases from J, leaving 8 bases between. This CDR3 region has 12 residues. Per the germline V gene, CDR1 is SGHTA and CDR2 is FQGTGA.

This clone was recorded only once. CDR3 nucleotides: TGTGCCACTTCTTTGGAGGGGACCATATATTTT. It is translated as CATSLEGTIYF. J is TRBJ1-3 and V is TRBV18; D might be TRBD1 (5 bases). This CDR3 is built from 11 residues. With 10 bases removed from V and 10 bases from J, the gap between germline ends came to 14 bases. Germline lookup yields CDR1 KGHSH and CDR2 LQKENI.

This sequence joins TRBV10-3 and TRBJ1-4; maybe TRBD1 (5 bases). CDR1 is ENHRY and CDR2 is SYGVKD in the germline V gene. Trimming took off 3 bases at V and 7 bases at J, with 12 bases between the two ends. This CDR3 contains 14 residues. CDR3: CAISDRGVGEKLFF. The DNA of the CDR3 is TGTGCCATCAGTGATCGGGGGGTCGGTGAAAAACTGTTTTTT.

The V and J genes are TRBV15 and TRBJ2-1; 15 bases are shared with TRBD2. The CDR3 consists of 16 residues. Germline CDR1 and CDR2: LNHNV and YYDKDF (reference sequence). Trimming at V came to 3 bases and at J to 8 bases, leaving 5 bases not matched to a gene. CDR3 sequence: CATSSPWTSGRDEQFF. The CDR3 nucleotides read TGTGCCACCAGCAGCCCCTGGACTAGCGGGAGGGATGAGCAGTTCTTC.

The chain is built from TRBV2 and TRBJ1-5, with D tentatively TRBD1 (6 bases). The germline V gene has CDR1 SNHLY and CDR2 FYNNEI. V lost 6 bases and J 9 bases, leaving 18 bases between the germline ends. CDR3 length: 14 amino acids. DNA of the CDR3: TGTGCCAGCAGGGGGGACACCCGGTTATCGCCCCAGCATTTT. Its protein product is CASRGDTRLSPQHF.

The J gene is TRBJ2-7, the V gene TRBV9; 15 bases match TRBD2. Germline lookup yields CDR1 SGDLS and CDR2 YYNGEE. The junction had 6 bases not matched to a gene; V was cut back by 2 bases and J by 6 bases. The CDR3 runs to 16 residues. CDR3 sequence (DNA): TGTGCCAGCAGCGTGGGACTAGCGGGAGGAGGGGCCGAGCAGTACTTC. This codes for CASSVGLAGGGAEQYF.

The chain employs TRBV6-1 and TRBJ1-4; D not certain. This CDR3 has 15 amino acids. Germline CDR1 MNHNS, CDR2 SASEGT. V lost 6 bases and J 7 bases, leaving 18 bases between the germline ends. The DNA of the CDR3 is TGTGCCAGCAGCCTGGACGGAACTAAATTTGAAAAACTGTTTTTT. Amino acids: CASSLDGTKFEKLFF.

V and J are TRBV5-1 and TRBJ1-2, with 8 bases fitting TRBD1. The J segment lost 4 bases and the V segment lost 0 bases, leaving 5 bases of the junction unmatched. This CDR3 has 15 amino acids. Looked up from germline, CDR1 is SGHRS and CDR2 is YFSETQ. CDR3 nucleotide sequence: TGCGCCAGCAGCTTGGATGGACAGGGCCTCTATGGCTACACCTTC. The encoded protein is CASSLDGQGLYGYTF.

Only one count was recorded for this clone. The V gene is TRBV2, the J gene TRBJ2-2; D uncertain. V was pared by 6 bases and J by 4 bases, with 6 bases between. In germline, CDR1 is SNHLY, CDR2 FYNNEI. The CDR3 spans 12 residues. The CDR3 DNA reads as TGTGCCAGCAGCTTCTCCACCGGGGAGCTGTTTTTT. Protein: CASSFSTGELFF.

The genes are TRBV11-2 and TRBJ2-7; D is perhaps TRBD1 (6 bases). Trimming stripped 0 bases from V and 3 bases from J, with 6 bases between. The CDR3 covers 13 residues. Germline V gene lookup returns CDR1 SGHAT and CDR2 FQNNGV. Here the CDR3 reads CASSLDRGYEQYF. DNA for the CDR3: TGTGCCAGCAGCTTAGACAGGGGCTACGAGCAGTACTTC.

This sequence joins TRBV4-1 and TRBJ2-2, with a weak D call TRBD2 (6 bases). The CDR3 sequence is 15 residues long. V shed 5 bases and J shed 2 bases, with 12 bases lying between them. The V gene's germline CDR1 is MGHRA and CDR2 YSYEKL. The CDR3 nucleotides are TGCGCCAGCAGCAGGCGGGACCTTAACACCGGGGAGCTGTTTTTT. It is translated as CASSRRDLNTGELFF.

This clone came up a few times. The CDR3 reads CARTTGVVGYTF. In nucleotides, the CDR3 is TGTGCCAGAACGACAGGGGTAGTGGGCTACACCTTC. The chain employs TRBV14 and TRBJ1-2, with 8 positions matching TRBD1. Germline-derived CDR1 and CDR2 are SGHDN and FVKESK. V lost 9 bases to trimming and J lost 8 bases; unmatched junction nucleotides: 8. The length of the CDR3 is 12 residues. The variable domain in full, completed from reference TRBV14 and TRBJ1-2, reads EAGVTQFPSHSVIEKGQTVTLRCDPISGHDNLYWYRRVMGKEIKFLLHFVKESKQDESGMPNNRFLAERTGGTYSTLKVQPAELEDSGVYFCARTTGVVGYTFGSGTRLTVV.

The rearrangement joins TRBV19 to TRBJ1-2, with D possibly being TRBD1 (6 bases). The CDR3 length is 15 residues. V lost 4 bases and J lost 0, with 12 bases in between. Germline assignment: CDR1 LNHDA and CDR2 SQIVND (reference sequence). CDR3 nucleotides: TGTGCCAGTAGTACAAGACAGGTCGCTAACTATGGCTACACCTTC. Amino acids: CASSTRQVANYGYTF.

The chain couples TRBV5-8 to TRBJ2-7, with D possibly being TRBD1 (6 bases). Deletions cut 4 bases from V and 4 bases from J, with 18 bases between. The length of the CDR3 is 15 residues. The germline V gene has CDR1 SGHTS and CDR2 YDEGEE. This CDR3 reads CASSAQGIPAYEQYV. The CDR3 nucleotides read TGTGCCAGCAGCGCTCAGGGGATTCCCGCATACGAGCAGTACGTC.

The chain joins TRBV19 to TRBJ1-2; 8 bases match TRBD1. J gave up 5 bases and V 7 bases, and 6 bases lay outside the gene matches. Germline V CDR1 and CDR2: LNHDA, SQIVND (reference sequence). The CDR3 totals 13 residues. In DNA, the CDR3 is TGTGCCAGTATGGGACAGGCCTTTTATGGCTACACCTTC. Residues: CASMGQAFYGYTF.

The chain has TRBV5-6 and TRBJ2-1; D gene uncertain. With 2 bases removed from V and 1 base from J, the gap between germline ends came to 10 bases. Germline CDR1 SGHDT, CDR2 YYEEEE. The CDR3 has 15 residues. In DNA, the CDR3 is TGTGCCAGCAGCTTTGGGGATCGTTCCTACAATGAGCAGTTCTTC. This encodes CASSFGDRSYNEQFF.

The CDR3 DNA follows: TGTGCCAGCAGTTTGCCCCCCGGGACAGGGTTCTCCTACGAGCAGTACTTC. This gives the protein CASSLPPGTGFSYEQYF. The chain recombines TRBV28 with TRBJ2-7; 9 bases are shared with TRBD1. Looked up from germline, CDR1 is MDHEN and CDR2 is SYDVKM. Unmatched junction bases numbered 9, after V lost 3 bases and J lost 0 bases. This CDR3 has 17 amino acids. The variable domain in full, completed from reference TRBV28 and TRBJ2-7, reads DVKVTQSSRYLVKRTGEKVFLECVQDMDHENMFWYRQDPGLGLRLIYFSYDVKMKEKGDIPEGYSVSREKKERFSLILESASTNQTSMYLCASSLPPGTGFSYEQYFGPGTRLTVT.

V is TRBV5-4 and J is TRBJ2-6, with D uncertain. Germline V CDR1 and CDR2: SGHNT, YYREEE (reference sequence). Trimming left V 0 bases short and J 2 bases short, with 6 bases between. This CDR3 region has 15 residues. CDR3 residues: CASSLGAPGANVLTF. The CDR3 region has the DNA TGTGCCAGCAGCTTGGGGGCGCCTGGGGCCAACGTCCTGACTTTC.

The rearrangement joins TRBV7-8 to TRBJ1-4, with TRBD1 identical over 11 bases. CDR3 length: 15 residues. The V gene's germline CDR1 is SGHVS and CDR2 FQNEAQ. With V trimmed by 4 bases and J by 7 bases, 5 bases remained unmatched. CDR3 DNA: TGTGCCAGCAGCTCGTGGACAGGGGGCGGTGAAAAACTGTTTTTT. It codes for CASSSWTGGGEKLFF.

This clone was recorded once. Here the CDR3 reads CASSWSGQTYEQYV. CDR3 in DNA: TGTGCCAGCAGCTGGAGCGGACAGACCTACGAGCAGTACGTC. The chain combines TRBV5-6 with TRBJ2-7, with D perhaps TRBD1 (6 bases). V was shortened by 3 bases and J by 2 bases, with 12 bases between the two germline ends. Germline CDR1 and CDR2: SGHDT and YYEEEE. The CDR3 length is 14 residues.

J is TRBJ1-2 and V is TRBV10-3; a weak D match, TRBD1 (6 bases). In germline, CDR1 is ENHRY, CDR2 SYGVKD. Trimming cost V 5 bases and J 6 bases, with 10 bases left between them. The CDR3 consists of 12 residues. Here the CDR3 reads CAISRQDHGYTF. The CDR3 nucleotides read TGTGCCATCAGTCGACAGGACCATGGCTACACCTTC.

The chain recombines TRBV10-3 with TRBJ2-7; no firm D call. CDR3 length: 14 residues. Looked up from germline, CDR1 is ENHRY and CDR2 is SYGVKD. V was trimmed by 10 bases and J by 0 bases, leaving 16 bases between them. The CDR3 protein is CATDGRPSSYEQYF. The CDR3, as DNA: TGTGCCACCGACGGGCGGCCCAGCTCCTACGAGCAGTACTTC.

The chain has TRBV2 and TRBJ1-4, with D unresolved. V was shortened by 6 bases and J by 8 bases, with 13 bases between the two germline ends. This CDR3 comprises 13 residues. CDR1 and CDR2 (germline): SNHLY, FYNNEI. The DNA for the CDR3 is TGTGCCAGCAGGGCGGCGGGTTCGGAAAAACTGTTTTTT. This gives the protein CASRAAGSEKLFF.

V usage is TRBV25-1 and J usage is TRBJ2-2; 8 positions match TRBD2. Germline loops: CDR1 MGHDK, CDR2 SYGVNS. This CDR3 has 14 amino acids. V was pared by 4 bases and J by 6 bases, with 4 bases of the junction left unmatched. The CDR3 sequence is CASSVRGGAGELFF. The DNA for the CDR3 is TGTGCCAGCAGTGTCCGGGGGGGAGCCGGGGAGCTGTTTTTT.

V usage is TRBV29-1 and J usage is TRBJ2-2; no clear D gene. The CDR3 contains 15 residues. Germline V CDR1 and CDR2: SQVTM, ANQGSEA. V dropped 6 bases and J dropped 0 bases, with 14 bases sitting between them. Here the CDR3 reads CSVSLNHANTGELFF. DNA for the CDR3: TGCAGCGTATCCCTGAACCACGCGAACACCGGGGAGCTGTTTTTT.

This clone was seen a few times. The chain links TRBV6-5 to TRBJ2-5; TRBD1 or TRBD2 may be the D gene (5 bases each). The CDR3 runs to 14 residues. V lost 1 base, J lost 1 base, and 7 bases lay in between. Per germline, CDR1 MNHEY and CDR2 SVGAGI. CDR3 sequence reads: CASSYFGGQETQYF. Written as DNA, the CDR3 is TGTGCCAGCAGTTACTTTGGGGGCCAAGAGACCCAGTACTTC.

CDR3 protein: CAWTRQGVKRNTIYF. The CDR3 nucleotides read TGTGCCTGGACCAGACAGGGGGTAAAGCGAAACACCATATATTTT. V is TRBV30 and J is TRBJ1-3; 9 bases fit TRBD1. The CDR3 runs 15 residues. V shed 4 bases and J 5 bases; nucleotides not matched to a gene: 9. Germline V lookup: CDR1 GTSNPN, CDR2 SVGIG (reference sequence).